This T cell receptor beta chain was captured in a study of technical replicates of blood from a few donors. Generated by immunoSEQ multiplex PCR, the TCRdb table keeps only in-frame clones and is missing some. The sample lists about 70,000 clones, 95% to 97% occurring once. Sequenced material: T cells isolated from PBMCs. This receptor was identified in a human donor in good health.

CDR3 in amino acids: CASSEQSYSNQPQHF. In DNA form, the CDR3 reads TGTGCCAGCAGTGAACAATCCTATAGCAATCAGCCCCAGCATTTT. The V call is TRBV6-1, the J call TRBJ1-5; D call uncertain. Germline V lookup: CDR1 MNHNS, CDR2 SASEGT. Trimming stripped 2 bases from V and 0 bases from J, with 8 bases between. This CDR3 region has 15 residues.